Listed below are T cell receptor beta chains from one sample, sequenced in a study of blood T cell repertoires in COVID-19. Generated by immunoSEQ multiplex PCR, the TCRdb table keeps only in-frame clones and is missing some. The sample includes about 300,000 clones, about nine tenths of them seen just once. Sequences were obtained from PBMCs or T cells enriched from blood (not recorded which). The receptors stem from a man under 40 who had recovered from COVID-19. Each CDR3 is given with its conserved first and last residue. A D gene is named only where the DNA matches it firmly. Rows may omit the clone size; those that give it use once, few, many or a size class.

clone_size | j_call | d_call | v_call | cdr3_nt | cdr3_aa
. | TRBJ2-2 | . | TRBV10-2 | TGCGCCAGCAGTGCACGCGGGGCTGGCACCGGGGAGCTGTTTTTT | CASSARGAGTGELFF
. | TRBJ2-2 | . | TRBV27 | TGTGCCAGCAGTTTGCCCGAGGGTGTCGGGGAGCTGTTTTTT | CASSLPEGVGELFF
. | TRBJ1-5 | . | TRBV18 | TGTGCCAGCTCACTTACACCTAGCAATCAGCCCCAGCATTTT | CASSLTPSNQPQHF
. | TRBJ2-3 | TRBD2 | TRBV9 | TGTGCCAGCAGCGCCCGTTCACTAGCGGGGGAGAATACGCAGTATTTT | CASSARSLAGENTQYF
. | TRBJ2-3 | TRBD2 | TRBV3-1/TRBV3-2 | TGTGCCAGCAGCCAGCGACTAGCGGGAGTTTCAGATACGCAGTATTTT | CASSQRLAGVSDTQYF
. | TRBJ2-2 | . | TRBV4-2 | TGTGCCAGCAGCCAAGAGGTGGCTTCTACCGGGGAGCTGTTTTTT | CASSQEVASTGELFF
. | TRBJ2-6 | . | TRBV6-5 | TGTGCCAGCAGGGAGGGGAATGGGGCCAACGTCCTGACTTTC | CASREGNGANVLTF
. | TRBJ1-1 | . | TRBV5-4 | TGTGCCAGCAGCTCGGGAATGAACACTGAAGCTTTCTTT | CASSSGMNTEAFF
once | TRBJ1-6 | . | TRBV5-1 | TGCGCCAGCACATCAAACAGGGAGTTGGATTCACCCCTCCACTTT | CASTSNRELDSPLHF
. | TRBJ1-2 | TRBD1 | TRBV18 | TGTGCCAGCTCACCACCGCAGACAGGGGGCCGTGGCTACACCTTC | CASSPPQTGGRGYTF
. | TRBJ2-7 | . | TRBV19 | TGTGCCAGTAGTATTGGTAGCTTATCCTACGAGCAGTACTTC | CASSIGSLSYEQYF
. | TRBJ2-3 | TRBD2 | TRBV11-2 | TGTGCCAGCAGCTTGATAGCGGGGGGCCTCACAGATACGCAGTATTTT | CASSLIAGGLTDTQYF
. | TRBJ1-5 | . | TRBV24-1 | TGTGCCACCAGTGATTCCCGAGCGTATAGCAATCAGCCCCAGCATTTT | CATSDSRAYSNQPQHF
. | TRBJ1-4 | TRBD1 | TRBV7-9 | TGTGCCAGCAGCTTGGGCGGGGACAGGGTCTTTTTT | CASSLGGDRVFF
. | TRBJ1-1 | TRBD1 | TRBV28 | TGTGGCAGCGGACAGGAATACACTGAAGCTTTCTTT | CGSGQEYTEAFF
. | TRBJ2-5 | TRBD2 | TRBV7-2 | TGTGCCAGCAGCTTACGGACTAGTTTGGTCGAGACCCAGTACTTC | CASSLRTSLVETQYF
. | TRBJ1-5 | . | TRBV2 | TGTGCCAGCAGTAGGGGAATCAATCAGCCCCAGCATTTT | CASSRGINQPQHF
. | TRBJ2-1 | . | TRBV9 | TGTGCCAGCAGCGTTGGACTCGATTACAATGAGCAGTTCTTC | CASSVGLDYNEQFF
. | TRBJ1-5 | . | TRBV27 | TGTGCCAGCAGTTATTACGGTGAGCCCCAGCATTTT | CASSYYGEPQHF
. | TRBJ1-1 | . | TRBV5-1 | TGCGCCAGCAGCTTTGCTCAGGGGCTGAACACTGAAGCTTTCTTT | CASSFAQGLNTEAFF
. | TRBJ1-6 | . | TRBV6-5 | TGTGCCAGCAGTTACTCGAAAGACAGATATTCACCCCTCCACTTT | CASSYSKDRYSPLHF
few | TRBJ2-7 | . | TRBV5-1 | TGCGCCAGCAGCTTCCCGAGGGCTGGTGACCACGAGCAGTACTTC | CASSFPRAGDHEQYF
. | TRBJ1-4 | . | TRBV7-9 | TGTGCCAGCAGCTTCCGGGCGGGGGCAACTAATGAAAAACTGTTTTTT | CASSFRAGATNEKLFF
. | TRBJ2-3 | TRBD1 | TRBV14 | TGTGCCAGCAGCCAGAGGACGGGGACAGGGCACACAGATACGCAGTATTTT | CASSQRTGTGHTDTQYF
few | TRBJ1-1 | . | TRBV27 | TGTGCCAGCAGGACAGCGAACACTGAAGCTTTCTTT | CASRTANTEAFF
. | TRBJ1-5 | . | TRBV5-1 | TGCGCCAGCAGCTTGGGTTCTTTTGGCAGTCAGCCCCAGCATTTT | CASSLGSFGSQPQHF
. | TRBJ1-5 | . | TRBV19 | TGTGCCAGTAGTATGGGGAGGGGTCGGAAGGGCAATCAGCCCCAGCATTTT | CASSMGRGRKGNQPQHF
. | TRBJ2-7 | . | TRBV3-1/TRBV3-2 | TGTGCCAGCAGCCAAGGGGTCCAGGGTGGGCCTAGCTCCTACGAGCAGTACTTC | CASSQGVQGGPSSYEQYF